The 18 T cell receptor beta chains given below trace back to one sample, sequenced in a study of blood T cell repertoires in COVID-19. Profiled with immunoSEQ multiplex PCR; TCRdb holds only in-frame clones, not every one. Of roughly 50,000 clones detected, approximately 89% appear once; the ten largest clones hold roughly an eighth. Sequencing was carried out using peripheral blood. The receptors shown here come from a woman aged 55-69 years with active COVID-19.

The genes are TRBV2 and TRBJ1-5, with 9 bases lining up with TRBD1. The CDR3 is 15 residues long. J was trimmed by 7 bases and V by 4 bases; bases with no gene match: 8. CDR1 SNHLY and CDR2 FYNNEI come from the germline V gene. CDR3 protein: CASSVWDRVKQPQHF. DNA of the CDR3: TGTGCCAGCAGTGTGTGGGACAGGGTAAAGCAGCCCCAGCATTTT. Using reference TRBV2 and TRBJ1-5 for the parts outside the CDR3, the full variable domain is EPEVTQTPSHQVTQMGQEVILRCVPISNHLYFYWYRQILGQKVEFLVSFYNNEISEKSEIFDDQFSVERPDGSNFTLKIRSTKLEDSAMYFCASSVWDRVKQPQHFGDGTRLSIL.

As to this clone: Other DNA sequences in the same sample also yield this CDR3. J is TRBJ2-1 and V is TRBV2; TRBD1 agrees at 9 bases. The length of the CDR3 is 15 residues. The germline V gene has CDR1 SNHLY and CDR2 FYNNEI. V lost 8 bases, J lost 8 bases, and 13 bases stayed unmatched. The CDR3 spells CASAKAGTGKDEQFF. CDR3 in DNA: TGTGCCAGCGCTAAAGCCGGGACAGGGAAGGATGAGCAGTTCTTC.

The chain combines TRBV10-3 with TRBJ2-3, with D perhaps TRBD1 (5 bases). The length of the CDR3 is 13 residues. CDR1 ENHRY and CDR2 SYGVKD come from the germline V gene. Trimming left V 10 bases short and J 4 bases short, with 15 bases between. The CDR3: CATDEGAADTQYF. The CDR3 nucleotides are TGTGCCACCGATGAAGGGGCCGCAGATACGCAGTATTTT.

This chain uses TRBV30 with TRBJ2-7, with 9 bases identical to TRBD2. The CDR3 covers 15 residues. V lost 4 bases and J lost 3; bases outside the gene matches: 10. In germline, CDR1 is GTSNPN, CDR2 SVGIG (reference sequence). The CDR3 DNA follows: TGTGCCTGGACTGGTAGCGGGGGATTCCACTACGAGCAGTACTTC. It codes for CAWTGSGGFHYEQYF.

The chain employs TRBV9 and TRBJ1-2; D is unresolved. Germline loops: CDR1 SGDLS, CDR2 YYNGEE. The CDR3 extends over 14 amino acids. Deletions cut 2 bases from V and 2 bases from J, with 10 bases between. As DNA, the CDR3 is TGTGCCAGCAGCGTTGGAGTTCCCAACTATGGCTACACCTTC. Translating gives CASSVGVPNYGYTF.

The chain is built from TRBV7-9 and TRBJ2-7; weak D call: TRBD1 (6 bases). The V end lost 5 bases, the J end lost 2 bases, and 19 bases lay between the germline ends. From germline, CDR1 is SEHNR and CDR2 FQNEAQ (reference sequence). This CDR3 spans 16 amino acids. The CDR3 spells CASSPDPGTRTYEQYF. CDR3 DNA sequence: TGTGCCAGCAGCCCAGACCCCGGGACAAGGACCTACGAGCAGTACTTC.

V is TRBV7-9 and J is TRBJ2-1, with D unclear. The germline gives CDR1 SEHNR, CDR2 FQNEAQ (reference sequence). There are 15 residues in the CDR3. Trimming removed 3 bases at V and 0 bases at J, with 9 bases between. The CDR3 spells CASSFALSSYNEQFF. CDR3 DNA sequence: TGTGCCAGCAGCTTCGCCTTGAGCTCCTACAATGAGCAGTTCTTC. The complete variable domain, with remaining parts taken from reference TRBV7-9 and TRBJ2-1, reads DTGVSQNPRHKITKRGQNVTFRCDPISEHNRLYWYRQTLGQGPEFLTYFQNEAQLEKSRLLSDRFSAERPKGSFSTLEIQRTEQGDSAMYLCASSFALSSYNEQFFGPGTRLTVL.

The table lists this clone with a count of one. The chain uses TRBV18 and TRBJ2-5; no reliable D call. Germline CDR1 is KGHSH and CDR2 is LQKENI. CDR3 length: 12 amino acids. The V end lost 0 bases, the J end lost 5 bases, and 4 bases lay between the germline ends. The CDR3 region is CASSPPRETQYF. As DNA, the CDR3 is TGTGCCAGCTCACCACCGAGGGAGACCCAGTACTTC.

This clone has a handful of counts. The rearrangement joins TRBV3-1 (or the pseudogene TRBV3-2) to TRBJ1-2; unclear D gene. With 4 bases removed from V and 3 bases from J, the gap between germline ends came to 9 bases. The CDR3 runs 13 residues. Germline CDR1 LGHDT, CDR2 YNNKEL (reference sequence). The CDR3 sequence is CASSPDFDYGYTF. The CDR3 nucleotides read TGTGCCAGCAGCCCCGACTTTGACTATGGCTACACCTTC.

This chain links TRBV24-1 with TRBJ2-1, with a weak D call TRBD2 (5 bases). The V and J ends lost 2 bases and 0 bases respectively, with 13 bases between them. CDR1 is KGHDR and CDR2 is SFDVKD in the germline V gene. This CDR3 has 17 residues. CDR3 sequence reads: CATSDSGLGSSYNEQFF. The CDR3, as DNA: TGTGCCACCAGTGATTCCGGGTTGGGGAGCTCCTACAATGAGCAGTTCTTC.

The chain joins TRBV29-1 to TRBJ2-3; TRBD2 is a possible D gene (5 bases). This CDR3 has 12 residues. CDR1 is SQVTM, CDR2 ANQGSEA, per germline. The germline V and J ends were trimmed by 6 bases and 5 bases, with 12 bases remaining between them. The CDR3 coding sequence is TGCAGCGTCGCAAGGAGGATAGATACGCAGTATTTT. It codes for CSVARRIDTQYF.

The rearrangement joins TRBV3-1 (or the pseudogene TRBV3-2) to TRBJ2-6, with TRBD2 identical over 7 bases. Germline V gene lookup returns CDR1 LGHDT and CDR2 YNNKEL (reference sequence). The length of the CDR3 is 17 residues. The V gene end was trimmed by 4 bases and the J gene end by 2 bases; junction bases not matched to a gene: 8. The CDR3 bases are TGTGCCAGCAGCCCCTGGGGAGGGAGGCCTGGGGCCAACGTCCTGACTTTC. Translating gives CASSPWGGRPGANVLTF.

The chain couples TRBV7-9 to TRBJ1-4; weak D call: TRBD1 (6 bases). Germline CDR1 reads SEHNR; CDR2 reads FQNEAQ (reference sequence). The V gene lost 4 bases and the J gene lost 0 bases, with 15 bases spanning the gap. CDR3 length: 17 amino acids. CDR3 nucleotides: TGTGCCAGCAGCTCTCCAAATGCAGGGGCAACTAATGAAAAACTGTTTTTT. Protein: CASSSPNAGATNEKLFF.

Only one count was recorded for this clone. V and J are TRBV7-9 and TRBJ2-1, with 8 bases matching TRBD2. The CDR3 contains 15 residues. V shed 2 bases and J 9 bases; nucleotides not matched to a gene: 9. In germline, CDR1 is SEHNR, CDR2 FQNEAQ (reference sequence). The CDR3 reads CASSLSSGGAGEQFF. CDR3 DNA: TGTGCCAGCAGCTTATCATCCGGGGGGGCTGGTGAGCAGTTCTTC.

V gene TRBV6-5 combines with J gene TRBJ1-2; TRBD1 matches 7 bases. This CDR3 comprises 12 residues. From germline, CDR1 is MNHEY and CDR2 SVGAGI. J lost 5 bases, V lost 6 bases, and 3 bases had no gene match. The CDR3 protein is CASRGTAYGYTF. The CDR3 nucleotides are TGTGCCAGCAGGGGGACAGCTTATGGCTACACCTTC.

This chain connects TRBV4-2 to TRBJ2-3; 8 bases fit TRBD2. The CDR3 has 16 residues. Germline loops: CDR1 LGHNA, CDR2 YNFKEQ. J was trimmed by 4 bases and V by 3 bases; bases with no gene match: 9. The chain's CDR3 is CASSQISGAKPDTQYF. CDR3 coding DNA: TGTGCCAGCAGCCAGATTAGCGGGGCCAAACCAGATACGCAGTATTTT.

V is TRBV4-1 and J is TRBJ1-6, with a tentative D call TRBD1 (6 bases). This CDR3 has 15 residues. Germline CDR1 and CDR2: MGHRA and YSYEKL. Trimming pared 5 bases from V and 8 bases from J, leaving 16 bases between. The CDR3 spells CASSIRDTGYSPLHF. The CDR3 bases are TGCGCCAGCAGCATTAGGGACACGGGTTATTCACCCCTCCACTTT.

CDR3 sequence reads: CASSQVGSRAGNTIYF. As DNA, the CDR3 is TGCGCCAGCAGCCAAGTAGGATCCAGGGCTGGAAACACCATATATTTT. V gene TRBV4-1 combines with J gene TRBJ1-3, with D maybe TRBD1 (5 bases). The germline CDR1 and CDR2 sequences are MGHRA and YSYEKL. The V gene lost 1 base and the J gene lost 2 bases, with 12 bases spanning the gap. The CDR3 covers 16 residues.